This record concerns one T cell receptor (beta chain) sequence. This CDR3 spans 16 amino acids. Trimming removed 2 bases at V and 4 bases at J, with 12 bases between. In germline, CDR1 is SGHAT, CDR2 FQNNGV. The data were obtained in a study of identifying expanded T cells in peripheral blood. Measured with immunoSEQ multiplex PCR; TCRdb has only the in-frame clones, and not every one. This sample yields roughly 82,000 clones, of which just under 85% are seen a single time; 18% belongs to the top ten. This receptor was obtained from a person aged 18 to 69 in good health. J is TRBJ2-6 and V is TRBV11-2; weak D call: TRBD1 (6 bases). The specimen was blood. CDR3: CASSLKGVDGANVLTF. CDR3 in DNA: TGTGCCAGCAGCTTAAAGGGGGTTGACGGGGCCAACGTCCTGACTTTC.